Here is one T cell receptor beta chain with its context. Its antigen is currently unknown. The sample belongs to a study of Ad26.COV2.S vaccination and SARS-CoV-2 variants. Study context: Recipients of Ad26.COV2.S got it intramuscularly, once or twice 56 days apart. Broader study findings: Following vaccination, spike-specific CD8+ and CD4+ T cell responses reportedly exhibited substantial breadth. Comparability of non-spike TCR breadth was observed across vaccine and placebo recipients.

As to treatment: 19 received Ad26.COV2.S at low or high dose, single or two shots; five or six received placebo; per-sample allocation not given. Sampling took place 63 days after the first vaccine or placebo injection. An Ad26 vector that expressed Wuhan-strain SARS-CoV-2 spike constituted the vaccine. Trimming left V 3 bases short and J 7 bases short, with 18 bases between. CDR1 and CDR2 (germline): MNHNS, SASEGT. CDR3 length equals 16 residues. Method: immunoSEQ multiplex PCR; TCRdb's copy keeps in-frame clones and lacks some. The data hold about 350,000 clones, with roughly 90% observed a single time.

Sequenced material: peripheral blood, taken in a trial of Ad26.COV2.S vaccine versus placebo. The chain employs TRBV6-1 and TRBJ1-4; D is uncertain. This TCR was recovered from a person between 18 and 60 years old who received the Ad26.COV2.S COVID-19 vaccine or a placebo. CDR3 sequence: CASSDPSFPDGEKLFF. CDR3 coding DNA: TGTGCCAGCAGTGACCCTAGTTTCCCGGACGGTGAAAAACTGTTTTTT.